The present T cell receptor (beta chain) was sequenced within a study of metastatic and nonmetastatic thyroid tumors. About the study: Across blood and tumor or nodule tissue, repertoires from malignant and benign thyroid patients were compared with one another. General study points: Compared with benign nodules, malignant thyroid tumors were reported to have significantly higher TCR beta diversity in both blood and tumor.

From germline, CDR1 is KGHSH and CDR2 LQKENI. V gave up 4 bases and J gave up 5 bases, with 12 bases separating them. CDR3 length: 15 residues. In the source study's methods: In papillary thyroid cancer, a distant-metastasis classifier was built using CDR3 differences across clinicopathological groups. TCRdb redid the clone calls on the PCR reads using MiXCR. The authors' filters were not applied to this entry. Of about 14,000 clones listed, about 30% are singletons. This clone showed up just a few times. The antigen is undetermined. Each patient came to thyroid surgery without any prior treatment (of any kind).

The chain links TRBV18 to TRBJ1-6; the D is unclear. The sequencing sample was made of tumor tissue. The receptor was isolated from a female donor with papillary thyroid cancer or a benign thyroid nodule (not recorded which). Some clones in this sample may be carry-over from other donors' samples. The CDR3 DNA reads as TGTGCCAGCTCACAGGGCCAGCGAGATAATTCACCCCTCCACTTT. Translated: CASSQGQRDNSPLHF.